This T cell receptor beta chain appears in the sequencing data of a study of T cell repertoires in cytomegalovirus infection. Across the whole study: Well-studied HLA-B-restricted epitopes and recently identified HLA-C-restricted epitopes of CMV were both used in the study. Indications of both CMV infection and matching HLA type were provided by public TCR beta signatures. Study-wide results and caveats: Identification of carriers of CMV plus the relevant HLA was achieved through cumulative public TCR beta family frequency. The study found HLA-C-restricted CMV-specific TCR beta clonotypes dominating the ex vivo response.

Worth noting for this clonotype: Its antigen is still unknown.

V gave up 1 base and J gave up 6 bases; unmatched junction bases: 1. This CDR3 has 15 amino acids. TCRdb re-called the reads with MiXCR, one entry per CDR3 protein. This sample has approximately 120,000 distinct CDR3 sequences, with approximately 30% found just once. The genes are TRBV12-3 or TRBV12-4 and TRBJ2-1, with 12 bases aligning to TRBD2. The material was CD8+ T cells from cultured PBMCs, obtained from culture after CMV antigen stimulation. The clonotype was recovered from a human donor in good health (CMV status not recorded). Some clones in this sample may be carry-over from other donors' samples. The CDR3 loop is CASSLGLAGVNEQFF. DNA of the CDR3: TGTGCCAGCAGTTTAGGACTAGCGGGGGTCAATGAGCAGTTCTTC.